Listed here is a single T cell receptor (beta chain). This sample was included in a study of blood T cell repertoires in COVID-19. J gave up 0 bases and V 2 bases, and 6 bases lay outside the gene matches. The germline V gene encodes CDR1 SNHLY and CDR2 FYNNEI. The length of the CDR3 is 16 residues. Seattle patients were enrolled while actively infected and followed longitudinally. In the original workflow: Reference gene primer amplification yielded estimated nucleated cell counts. TCRdb's copy holds only in-frame clones and misses some; the assay was immunoSEQ multiplex PCR. V, J and clone size are taken as reported in that table, and D and trimming were inferred from the DNA itself. The table shows about 150,000 clones, with around 83% occurring only once.

The rearrangement uses TRBV2 and TRBJ2-7; 8 bases are shared with TRBD2. Sequencing was performed on peripheral blood. This receptor was taken from a young man with COVID-19, enrolled during active disease. The CDR3 protein is CASSETKRGSSYEQYF. The CDR3 DNA reads as TGTGCCAGCAGTGAAACAAAGCGGGGGAGCTCCTACGAGCAGTACTTC.